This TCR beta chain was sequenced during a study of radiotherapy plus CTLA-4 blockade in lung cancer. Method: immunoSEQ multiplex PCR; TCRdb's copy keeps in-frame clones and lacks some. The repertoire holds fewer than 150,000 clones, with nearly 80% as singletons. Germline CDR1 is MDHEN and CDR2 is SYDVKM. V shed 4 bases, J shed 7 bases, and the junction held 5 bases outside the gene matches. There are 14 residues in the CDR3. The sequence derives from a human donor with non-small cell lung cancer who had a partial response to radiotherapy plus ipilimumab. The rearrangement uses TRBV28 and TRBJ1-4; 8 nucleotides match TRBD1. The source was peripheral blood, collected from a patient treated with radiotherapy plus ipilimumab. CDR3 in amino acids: CASSSTGGFEKLFF. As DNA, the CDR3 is TGTGCCAGCAGTTCCACAGGGGGTTTTGAAAAACTGTTTTTT.